This TCR beta chain emerged from a study of T cell responses to AZD1222 COVID-19 vaccine. Libraries were prepared by immunoSEQ multiplex PCR; TCRdb keeps only in-frame clonotypes and omits some of them. The table has approximately 89,000 clones, under 95% seen once; the top ten hold 4.5% to 5.5%. On this clone: What it binds is not known.

Study results and limitations: The donor group comprised mostly white British people and more females; the analysis possibly underestimated clonal diversity. Spike-wide vaccine-associated CD4 TCRs dominated at 160-218 and 743-854. Reports indicate that nearly half of spike-specific TCRs are directed at unmutated variant regions. It was only six AZD1222 recipients who were seropositive at baseline.

The TCR sequence derives from an adult in good health. The sequencing used peripheral blood, collected on day 0 of MenACWY control vaccination.

The CDR3 nucleotides read TGTGCCAGCAGCCTAGAAGCCACCGGGGAGCTGTTTTTT. This codes for CASSLEATGELFF. The rearrangement links TRBV7-9 to TRBJ2-2; D is unclear. Germline V gene sequence: CDR1 SEHNR, CDR2 FQNEAQ (reference sequence). The CDR3 is 13 residues long. V was cut by 5 bases and J by 4 bases, with 8 bases left in between. Full variable domain (rest looked up from reference TRBV7-9 and TRBJ2-2): DTGVSQNPRHKITKRGQNVTFRCDPISEHNRLYWYRQTLGQGPEFLTYFQNEAQLEKSRLLSDRFSAERPKGSFSTLEIQRTEQGDSAMYLCASSLEATGELFFGEGSRLTVL.